This T cell receptor (beta chain) was captured in a study of graft-versus-host responses after intestinal transplantation. Study as a whole: Each patient got anti-thymocyte globulin induction, then tacrolimus and steroids for about 3 years. Overall study findings and caveats: GvH clones turned up in recipient marrow; some had shown up first in ileum or blood. HvG clone declines early post-transplant were associated with peak circulating GvH levels.

Measured with immunoSEQ multiplex PCR; TCRdb has only the in-frame clones, and not every one. The sample consists of fewer than 90,000 clones, around 93% of them appearing once. Turning to this clone: Its antigen is still unknown.

V was pared by 3 bases and J by 1 base, with 8 bases of the junction left unmatched. Per the germline V gene, CDR1 is SEHNR and CDR2 is FQNEAQ (reference sequence). The CDR3 totals 16 residues. Sequencing used unstimulated CD4+ T cells sorted from spleen or lymph node cells, obtained before transplant. The chain is built from TRBV7-9 and TRBJ1-1, with TRBD1 matching 7 bases. The sequence was obtained from a human donor who was the organ donor for an intestinal transplant. The CDR3 DNA follows: TGTGCCAGCAGCTTTTCGGGGACAGTAAGGAACACTGAAGCTTTCTTT. Encoded protein: CASSFSGTVRNTEAFF.